The rows below give T cell receptor beta chains drawn from one sample of a study of regulatory T cells in long-lasting Graves disease. MiXCR was run by TCRdb on the multiplex PCR reads, yielding one entry per CDR3 protein. The sample includes around 240,000 distinct CDR3 sequences, 18% of them seen just once. These sequences were also reported in another study, on T cells in Graves' hyperthyroidism and ophthalmopathy.

The material was peripheral blood mononuclear cells (PBMCs), obtained at new diagnosis, from a patient treated with antithyroid drugs. These TCRs come from a woman in her twenties or thirties with Graves disease. Both conserved end residues are part of each CDR3. D genes are given only for firm matches. Clone sizes are given selectively: once, few, many, or a class where the clone is expanded.

cdr3_nt: TGTGCCAGCAGCTATACAGGGTTTGGTCCGCAGTTCTTC
cdr3_aa: CASSYTGFGPQFF
d_call: -
v_call: TRBV7-8
clone_size: many
j_call: TRBJ2-1

cdr3_nt: TGTGCCAGCAGCTTAGCTACCTATTCACCCCTCCACTTT
cdr3_aa: CASSLATYSPLHF
d_call: -
v_call: TRBV7-6
clone_size: -
j_call: TRBJ1-6

cdr3_nt: TGCAGTGCTAGAGGGCTAGCGGGGGCCCCCGCGCTTGAGCAGTTCTTC
cdr3_aa: CSARGLAGAPALEQFF
d_call: TRBD2
v_call: TRBV20-1
clone_size: many
j_call: TRBJ2-1

cdr3_nt: TGCAGTGCTAGAGGAGGGAGGGGGCCTTTTTCACAAAGCTCCTACAATGAGCAGTTCTTC
cdr3_aa: CSARGGRGPFSQSSYNEQFF
d_call: -
v_call: TRBV20-1
clone_size: many
j_call: TRBJ2-1

cdr3_nt: TGTGCCAGCAGTTCGTACAGGGGGTCGGCCTTAGCCAAAAACATTCAGTACTTC
cdr3_aa: CASSSYRGSALAKNIQYF
d_call: TRBD1
v_call: TRBV12-3/TRBV12-4
clone_size: many
j_call: TRBJ2-4

cdr3_nt: TGTGCCAGCTCACTCAACGGGGAAGCTAATGAAAAACTGTTTTTT
cdr3_aa: CASSLNGEANEKLFF
d_call: -
v_call: TRBV18
clone_size: -
j_call: TRBJ1-4

cdr3_nt: TGTGCCAGCAGTTTACTTGGCGGGAACTATGGCTACACCTTC
cdr3_aa: CASSLLGGNYGYTF
d_call: -
v_call: TRBV27
clone_size: many
j_call: TRBJ1-2

cdr3_nt: TGTGCCAGCAGTCAACGCCGACAGGCCACTGAAGCTTTCTTT
cdr3_aa: CASSQRRQATEAFF
d_call: -
v_call: TRBV6-1
clone_size: many
j_call: TRBJ1-1

cdr3_nt: TGTGCCAGCAGGTCCGGGCCCACGGAGACCCAGTACTTC
cdr3_aa: CASRSGPTETQYF
d_call: -
v_call: TRBV12-3/TRBV12-4
clone_size: many
j_call: TRBJ2-5

cdr3_nt: TGTGCCAGCTCCCTCTTTGATAAGAGGAACACCGGGGAGCTGTTTTTT
cdr3_aa: CASSLFDKRNTGELFF
d_call: -
v_call: TRBV18
clone_size: few
j_call: TRBJ2-2

cdr3_nt: TGCAGTGCAAGCAAGAATCCGAGCACAGATACGCAGTATTTT
cdr3_aa: CSASKNPSTDTQYF
d_call: -
v_call: TRBV20-1
clone_size: many
j_call: TRBJ2-3

cdr3_nt: TGTGCCAGCAGTGAGGACTACCCGGACAGGGTAGCAAATCAGCCCCAGCATTTT
cdr3_aa: CASSEDYPDRVANQPQHF
d_call: TRBD1
v_call: TRBV2
clone_size: many
j_call: TRBJ1-5

cdr3_nt: TGCAGTGCTAGACAGGGTATCATTTACGAGCAGTACTTC
cdr3_aa: CSARQGIIYEQYF
d_call: -
v_call: TRBV20-1
clone_size: many
j_call: TRBJ2-7

cdr3_nt: TGTGCCAGCAGCTTGGCGACAGGGAGGTATGAGCAGTTCTTC
cdr3_aa: CASSLATGRYEQFF
d_call: -
v_call: TRBV11-2
clone_size: once
j_call: TRBJ2-1

cdr3_nt: TGCAGTGCCATCGATCGGGTCGCGAACACCGGGGAGCTGTTTTTT
cdr3_aa: CSAIDRVANTGELFF
d_call: -
v_call: TRBV20-1
clone_size: many
j_call: TRBJ2-2

cdr3_nt: TGTGCCAGCAGACCACCCGGGGAACCGTTTAATTCACCCCTCCACTTT
cdr3_aa: CASRPPGEPFNSPLHF
d_call: -
v_call: TRBV6-1
clone_size: many
j_call: TRBJ1-6

cdr3_nt: TGTGCCAGCAGCCATCTGACTCGACTCTACGAGCAGTACTTC
cdr3_aa: CASSHLTRLYEQYF
d_call: -
v_call: TRBV14
clone_size: few
j_call: TRBJ2-7

cdr3_nt: TGTGCTAGTGGTCCCCGAACAGGGAACACTGAAGCTTTCTTT
cdr3_aa: CASGPRTGNTEAFF
d_call: -
v_call: TRBV12-5
clone_size: many
j_call: TRBJ1-1

cdr3_nt: TGTGCCAGCAGTGAAACGGGGACAGGCTGGCTTTCCTACGAGCAGTACTTC
cdr3_aa: CASSETGTGWLSYEQYF
d_call: TRBD1
v_call: TRBV6-2/TRBV6-3
clone_size: many
j_call: TRBJ2-7

cdr3_nt: TGCAGTGCCGACGGCCCCCAAAGGGAGACCCAGTACTTC
cdr3_aa: CSADGPQRETQYF
d_call: -
v_call: TRBV20-1
clone_size: many
j_call: TRBJ2-5

cdr3_nt: TGTGCCAGCAGCTTACGGTTCGGACACTCCGATTCACCCCTCCACTTT
cdr3_aa: CASSLRFGHSDSPLHF
d_call: -
v_call: TRBV7-2
clone_size: many
j_call: TRBJ1-6

cdr3_nt: TGTGCCAGCAGCTCCGGGACGCACCGCGACTCTGAAGCTTTCTTT
cdr3_aa: CASSSGTHRDSEAFF
d_call: -
v_call: TRBV5-5
clone_size: -
j_call: TRBJ1-1

cdr3_nt: TGTGCCAGTATCCGGGGGGGAACTCAATTCACTGAAGCTTTCTTT
cdr3_aa: CASIRGGTQFTEAFF
d_call: -
v_call: TRBV19
clone_size: few
j_call: TRBJ1-1

cdr3_nt: TGTGCCAGCAGGGGGCTAGCGGAAGATACGCAGTATTTT
cdr3_aa: CASRGLAEDTQYF
d_call: TRBD2
v_call: TRBV6-2/TRBV6-3
clone_size: few
j_call: TRBJ2-3

cdr3_nt: TGTGCCAGCAGCTTGTGGGGATCGTTTTCACCCCTCCACTTT
cdr3_aa: CASSLWGSFSPLHF
d_call: -
v_call: TRBV5-6
clone_size: many
j_call: TRBJ1-6

cdr3_nt: TGCAGTGCCCACTGGGGGACTAATGAAAAACTGTTTTTT
cdr3_aa: CSAHWGTNEKLFF
d_call: -
v_call: TRBV20-1
clone_size: few
j_call: TRBJ1-4

cdr3_nt: TGTGCCAGCAGCGTGGGGTACGGGGTGGCAGATACGCAGTATTTT
cdr3_aa: CASSVGYGVADTQYF
d_call: -
v_call: TRBV5-6
clone_size: many
j_call: TRBJ2-3

cdr3_nt: TGTGCCAGCAGCTCCGGGCGACAAAACTATGGCTACACCTTC
cdr3_aa: CASSSGRQNYGYTF
d_call: -
v_call: TRBV7-2
clone_size: -
j_call: TRBJ1-2

cdr3_nt: TGCAGTGCTGACGGACAGGGGGAGACCACCTACAATGAGCAGTTCTTC
cdr3_aa: CSADGQGETTYNEQFF
d_call: TRBD1
v_call: TRBV20-1
clone_size: many
j_call: TRBJ2-1

cdr3_nt: TGTGCCAGCAACCCTCGAGGAAGGAGTACTGAAGCTTTCTTT
cdr3_aa: CASNPRGRSTEAFF
d_call: -
v_call: TRBV3-1
clone_size: many
j_call: TRBJ1-1

cdr3_nt: TGCGCCAGCAGCCTCGGCCGGGACAGGGCTTTACAAGGTAGTGAAAAACTGTTTTTT
cdr3_aa: CASSLGRDRALQGSEKLFF
d_call: TRBD1
v_call: TRBV4-1
clone_size: -
j_call: TRBJ1-4

cdr3_nt: TGTGCCAGCAGCCGGGACAGCGGGGGCACTGAAGCTTTCTTT
cdr3_aa: CASSRDSGGTEAFF
d_call: TRBD1
v_call: TRBV3-1
clone_size: many
j_call: TRBJ1-1

cdr3_nt: TGTGCCAGCAGCCAAGGGACAGGAACCTACAATGAGCAGTTCTTC
cdr3_aa: CASSQGTGTYNEQFF
d_call: TRBD1
v_call: TRBV5-5
clone_size: many
j_call: TRBJ2-1

cdr3_nt: TGTGCCAGCAGAAGAGGGTACGAGCAGTACTTC
cdr3_aa: CASRRGYEQYF
d_call: -
v_call: TRBV6-5
clone_size: -
j_call: TRBJ2-7

cdr3_nt: TGTGCCAGCAGCTTTCAGAGCGAGCAGTACTTC
cdr3_aa: CASSFQSEQYF
d_call: -
v_call: TRBV7-9
clone_size: many
j_call: TRBJ2-7